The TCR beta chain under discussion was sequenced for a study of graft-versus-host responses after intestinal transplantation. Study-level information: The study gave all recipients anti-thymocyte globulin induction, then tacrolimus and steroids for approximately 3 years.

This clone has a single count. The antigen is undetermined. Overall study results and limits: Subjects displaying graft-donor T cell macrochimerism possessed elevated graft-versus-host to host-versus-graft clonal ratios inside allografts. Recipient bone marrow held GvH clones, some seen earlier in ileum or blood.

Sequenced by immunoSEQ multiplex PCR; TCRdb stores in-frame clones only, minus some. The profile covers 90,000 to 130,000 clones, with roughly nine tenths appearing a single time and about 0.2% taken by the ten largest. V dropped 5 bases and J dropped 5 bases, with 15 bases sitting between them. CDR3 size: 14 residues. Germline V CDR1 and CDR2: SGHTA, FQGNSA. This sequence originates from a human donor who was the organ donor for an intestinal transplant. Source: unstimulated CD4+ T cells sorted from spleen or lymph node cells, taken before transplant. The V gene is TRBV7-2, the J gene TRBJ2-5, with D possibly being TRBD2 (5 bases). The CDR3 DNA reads TGTGCCAGCAGCGGATCTCTAGCTTTTGAGACCCAGTACTTC. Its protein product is CASSGSLAFETQYF.